The 19 T cell receptor beta chains reported below all come from one sample, sequenced in a study of response to subunit inactivated influenza vaccine. TCRdb re-derived calls from the RT-PCR reads in MiXCR, one entry per CDR3 protein. This table has about 540,000 distinct CDR3 sequences, approximately 22% appearing once. This sample also belongs to another study, concerning T cells expressing NK-cell markers. This second study says: Production of TCR beta cDNA relied on 5'RACE template switching with UMIs.

The sample here was CD4+ T cells sorted from PBMCs, taken approximately 13 days after vaccination. The receptors originated from a man aged 50-59 years who received an inactivated influenza vaccine.

The genes are TRBV5-1 and TRBJ2-6, with no clear D. Germline loops: CDR1 SGHRS, CDR2 YFSETQ. The V gene lost 0 bases and the J gene lost 2 bases, with 3 bases spanning the gap. This CDR3 is 14 amino acids long. The CDR3 reads CASSLGAGANVLTF. CDR3 nucleotides: TGCGCCAGCAGCTTGGGTGCTGGGGCCAACGTCCTGACTTTC.

This chain joins TRBV20-1 and TRBJ2-7; D gene uncertain. The germline gives CDR1 DFQATT, CDR2 SNEGSKA (reference sequence). The CDR3 consists of 14 residues. The ends were cut back, 5 bases at V and 0 bases at J, with 14 bases in the middle. CDR3 nucleotides: TGCAGTGCTCATAAGCTCTCCAACTCCTACGAGCAGTACTTC. Its protein is CSAHKLSNSYEQYF.

This clonotype was observed a few times. V and J are TRBV4-3 and TRBJ2-1; TRBD1 matches at 10 bases. From germline, CDR1 is LGHNA and CDR2 YSLEER. This CDR3 is built from 15 residues. With 0 bases clipped from V and 10 bases from J, the junction kept 6 bases outside the gene matches. The CDR3 loop is CASSQETGGGFEQFF. The DNA of the CDR3 is TGCGCCAGCAGCCAAGAGACAGGGGGCGGATTCGAGCAGTTCTTC.

The gene calls are TRBV4-2 and TRBJ2-3; no clear D gene. CDR1 is LGHNA, CDR2 YNFKEQ, per germline. CDR3 length equals 13 residues. V dropped 1 base and J dropped 0 bases, with 2 bases sitting between them. CDR3 DNA: TGTGCCAGCAGCCAAGCGAGCACAGATACGCAGTATTTT. Translation gives CASSQASTDTQYF.

This chain connects TRBV6-2 or TRBV6-3 to TRBJ2-3, with D possibly TRBD2 on 7 matching bases. The CDR3 covers 16 residues. V was cut by 6 bases and J by 2 bases, with 18 bases left in between. The germline V gene has CDR1 MNHEY and CDR2 SVGEGT. The CDR3 sequence: CASRSFAGASTDTQYF. Here the CDR3 DNA reads TGTGCCAGCAGATCCTTCGCGGGGGCGTCCACAGATACGCAGTATTTT.

This chain joins TRBV5-1 and TRBJ2-1; 11 nucleotides match TRBD2. The length of the CDR3 is 15 residues. Trimming cost V 4 bases and J 8 bases; bases outside gene matches: 8. The germline V gene encodes CDR1 SGHRS and CDR2 YFSETQ. CDR3 sequence reads: CASSLAGGGIDEQFF. The CDR3 DNA reads as TGCGCCAGCAGCCTAGCGGGAGGTGGGATCGATGAGCAGTTCTTC.

This clonotype was detected a few times. The J gene is TRBJ1-4, the V gene TRBV12-3 or TRBV12-4; 7 bases are a match to TRBD1. V dropped 5 bases and J dropped 0; count of bases not matched to a gene: 6. CDR3 length: 16 residues. CDR3 loop: CASSTGVTATNEKLFF. For the CDR3, the DNA is TGTGCCAGCAGTACAGGGGTAACTGCAACTAATGAAAAACTGTTTTTT.

This clonotype occurred a few times. The chain combines TRBV6-1 with TRBJ2-1; 10 bases agree with TRBD2. V lost 5 bases, J lost 12 bases, and 13 bases stayed unmatched. The CDR3 runs to 15 residues. The germline V gene has CDR1 MNHNS and CDR2 SASEGT. The CDR3 bases are TGTGCCAGCAGTCGTACTAGCGGGACCACCCTCCCGCAGTTCTTC. Its protein product is CASSRTSGTTLPQFF.

The chain carries TRBV5-1 and TRBJ2-7; the D gene is possibly TRBD1 (6 bases). The V end lost 3 bases, the J end lost 5 bases, and 15 bases lay between the germline ends. The length of the CDR3 is 14 residues. The germline V gene encodes CDR1 SGHRS and CDR2 YFSETQ. The CDR3: CASSSTGTFDEQYF. CDR3 sequence (DNA): TGCGCCAGCAGCTCTACCGGGACATTTGACGAGCAGTACTTC. Together with reference TRBV5-1 and TRBJ2-7, the CDR3 gives the full variable domain: KAGVTQTPRYLIKTRGQQVTLSCSPISGHRSVSWYQQTPGQGLQFLFEYFSETQRNKGNFPGRFSGRQFSNSRSEMNVSTLELGDSALYLCASSSTGTFDEQYFGPGTRLTVT.

This sequence joins TRBV3-1 and TRBJ2-7, with D perhaps matching TRBD1 (6 bases). V gave up 0 bases and J gave up 7 bases, with 22 bases separating them. The length of the CDR3 is 17 residues. CDR1 and CDR2 from the germline V gene are LGHDT and YNNKEL (reference sequence). CDR3 sequence: CASSQDRAMGARGEQYF. For the CDR3, the DNA is TGTGCCAGCAGCCAAGACCGCGCCATGGGGGCGCGTGGTGAGCAGTACTTC.

Only a few counts were recorded for this clonotype. CDR3 region: CASSPPGQGRNTEAFF. Written as DNA, the CDR3 is TGTGCCAGCAGCCCTCCGGGACAGGGGCGGAACACTGAAGCTTTCTTT. The J gene is TRBJ1-1, the V gene TRBV4-2; 10 nucleotides line up with TRBD1. Germline loops: CDR1 LGHNA, CDR2 YNFKEQ. CDR3 length: 16 amino acids. With 4 bases clipped from V and 1 base from J, the junction kept 6 bases outside the gene matches.

Only a few counts were recorded for this clonotype. At one boundary the junction diverges from the germline segment, which might be a read error. The chain combines TRBV20-1 with TRBJ2-5, with 16 bases fitting TRBD2. The CDR3 has 16 residues. CDR1 is DFQATT, CDR2 SNEGSKA, per germline (reference sequence). In DNA form, the CDR3 reads TGCAGTGCAAGAGAGGGACTAGCGGGGGGGTATGAGACCCAGTACTTC. It encodes CSAREGLAGGYETQYF.

The chain joins TRBV29-1 to TRBJ2-1, with D possibly being TRBD2 (5 bases). The CDR3 contains 15 residues. The V end was cut by 2 bases, the J end by 0 bases, with 11 bases between. Germline CDR1 SQVTM, CDR2 ANQGSEA. The DNA of the CDR3 is TGCAGCGTTGAAAACGAAAGCGGCTCCTACAATGAGCAGTTCTTC. Amino acid sequence: CSVENESGSYNEQFF.

Of note for this clonotype: A single base separates this from a much larger clone, so it may be a read error. The chain combines TRBV20-1 with TRBJ2-3, with D unclear. CDR1 is DFQATT and CDR2 is SNEGSKA in the germline V gene (reference sequence). Deletions cut 4 bases from V and 1 base from J, with 15 bases between. The CDR3 length is 15 residues. The CDR3 here is CSATTLPWGTDTQYF. In DNA form, the CDR3 reads TGCAGTGCTACCACCCTCCCTTGGGGCACAGATACGCAGTATTTT.

The J gene is TRBJ2-7, the V gene TRBV5-4, with a tentative D call TRBD2 (6 bases). This CDR3 is 16 amino acids long. Per the germline V gene, CDR1 is SGHNT and CDR2 is YYREEE (reference sequence). Between the trimmed V and J ends, which lost 2 bases and 0 bases, there was a span of 15 bases. The CDR3 nucleotides read TGTGCCAGCAGCTTAGGGACTTTCGGAAGCTCCTACGAGCAGTACTTC. Encoded protein: CASSLGTFGSSYEQYF. Using reference TRBV5-4 and TRBJ2-7 for the parts outside the CDR3, the full variable domain is ETGVTQSPTHLIKTRGQQVTLRCSSQSGHNTVSWYQQALGQGPQFIFQYYREEENGRGNFPPRFSGLQFPNYSSELNVNALELDDSALYLCASSLGTFGSSYEQYFGPGTRLTVT.

The V and J genes are TRBV7-3 and TRBJ2-2; 11 bases are shared with TRBD1. CDR1 and CDR2 from the germline V gene are SGHTA and FQGTGA. V lost 4 bases and J lost 5; bases outside the gene matches: 3. The CDR3 contains 15 residues. CDR3 sequence: CASSSGDRGTGELFF. The CDR3 nucleotides read TGTGCCAGCAGCTCGGGGGACAGGGGGACCGGGGAGCTGTTTTTT. Combining the CDR3 with reference TRBV7-3 and TRBJ2-2 gives the whole variable domain GAGVSQTPSNKVTEKGKYVELRCDPISGHTALYWYRQSLGQGPEFLIYFQGTGAADDSGLPNDRFFAVRPEGSVSTLKIQRTERGDSAVYLCASSSGDRGTGELFFGEGSRLTVL.

The sample holds a few counts of this clonotype. The chain has TRBV10-3 and TRBJ2-1; D call uncertain. From germline, CDR1 is ENHRY and CDR2 SYGVKD. V gave up 10 bases and J gave up 5 bases, with 18 bases separating them. This CDR3 is 14 amino acids long. The CDR3 loop reads CATMLGVLNNEQFF. The DNA of the CDR3 is TGTGCCACCATGCTAGGTGTCCTGAACAATGAGCAGTTCTTC.

The chain couples TRBV14 to TRBJ2-2, with D uncertain. V lost 4 bases and J 4 bases, leaving 13 bases between the germline ends. Germline CDR1 reads SGHDN; CDR2 reads FVKESK. This CDR3 has 15 amino acids. CDR3 nucleotides: TGTGCCAGCAGCCGGAATAGACTGGGCACCGGGGAGCTGTTTTTT. It is translated as CASSRNRLGTGELFF.

The chain recombines TRBV12-3 or TRBV12-4 with TRBJ2-1; 7 bases fit TRBD1. The V gene end was trimmed by 4 bases and the J gene end by 7 bases; junction bases not matched to a gene: 1. The CDR3 is 12 residues long. CDR3 residues: CASSSQGNEQFF. In DNA form, the CDR3 reads TGTGCCAGCAGTTCACAGGGGAATGAGCAGTTCTTC.